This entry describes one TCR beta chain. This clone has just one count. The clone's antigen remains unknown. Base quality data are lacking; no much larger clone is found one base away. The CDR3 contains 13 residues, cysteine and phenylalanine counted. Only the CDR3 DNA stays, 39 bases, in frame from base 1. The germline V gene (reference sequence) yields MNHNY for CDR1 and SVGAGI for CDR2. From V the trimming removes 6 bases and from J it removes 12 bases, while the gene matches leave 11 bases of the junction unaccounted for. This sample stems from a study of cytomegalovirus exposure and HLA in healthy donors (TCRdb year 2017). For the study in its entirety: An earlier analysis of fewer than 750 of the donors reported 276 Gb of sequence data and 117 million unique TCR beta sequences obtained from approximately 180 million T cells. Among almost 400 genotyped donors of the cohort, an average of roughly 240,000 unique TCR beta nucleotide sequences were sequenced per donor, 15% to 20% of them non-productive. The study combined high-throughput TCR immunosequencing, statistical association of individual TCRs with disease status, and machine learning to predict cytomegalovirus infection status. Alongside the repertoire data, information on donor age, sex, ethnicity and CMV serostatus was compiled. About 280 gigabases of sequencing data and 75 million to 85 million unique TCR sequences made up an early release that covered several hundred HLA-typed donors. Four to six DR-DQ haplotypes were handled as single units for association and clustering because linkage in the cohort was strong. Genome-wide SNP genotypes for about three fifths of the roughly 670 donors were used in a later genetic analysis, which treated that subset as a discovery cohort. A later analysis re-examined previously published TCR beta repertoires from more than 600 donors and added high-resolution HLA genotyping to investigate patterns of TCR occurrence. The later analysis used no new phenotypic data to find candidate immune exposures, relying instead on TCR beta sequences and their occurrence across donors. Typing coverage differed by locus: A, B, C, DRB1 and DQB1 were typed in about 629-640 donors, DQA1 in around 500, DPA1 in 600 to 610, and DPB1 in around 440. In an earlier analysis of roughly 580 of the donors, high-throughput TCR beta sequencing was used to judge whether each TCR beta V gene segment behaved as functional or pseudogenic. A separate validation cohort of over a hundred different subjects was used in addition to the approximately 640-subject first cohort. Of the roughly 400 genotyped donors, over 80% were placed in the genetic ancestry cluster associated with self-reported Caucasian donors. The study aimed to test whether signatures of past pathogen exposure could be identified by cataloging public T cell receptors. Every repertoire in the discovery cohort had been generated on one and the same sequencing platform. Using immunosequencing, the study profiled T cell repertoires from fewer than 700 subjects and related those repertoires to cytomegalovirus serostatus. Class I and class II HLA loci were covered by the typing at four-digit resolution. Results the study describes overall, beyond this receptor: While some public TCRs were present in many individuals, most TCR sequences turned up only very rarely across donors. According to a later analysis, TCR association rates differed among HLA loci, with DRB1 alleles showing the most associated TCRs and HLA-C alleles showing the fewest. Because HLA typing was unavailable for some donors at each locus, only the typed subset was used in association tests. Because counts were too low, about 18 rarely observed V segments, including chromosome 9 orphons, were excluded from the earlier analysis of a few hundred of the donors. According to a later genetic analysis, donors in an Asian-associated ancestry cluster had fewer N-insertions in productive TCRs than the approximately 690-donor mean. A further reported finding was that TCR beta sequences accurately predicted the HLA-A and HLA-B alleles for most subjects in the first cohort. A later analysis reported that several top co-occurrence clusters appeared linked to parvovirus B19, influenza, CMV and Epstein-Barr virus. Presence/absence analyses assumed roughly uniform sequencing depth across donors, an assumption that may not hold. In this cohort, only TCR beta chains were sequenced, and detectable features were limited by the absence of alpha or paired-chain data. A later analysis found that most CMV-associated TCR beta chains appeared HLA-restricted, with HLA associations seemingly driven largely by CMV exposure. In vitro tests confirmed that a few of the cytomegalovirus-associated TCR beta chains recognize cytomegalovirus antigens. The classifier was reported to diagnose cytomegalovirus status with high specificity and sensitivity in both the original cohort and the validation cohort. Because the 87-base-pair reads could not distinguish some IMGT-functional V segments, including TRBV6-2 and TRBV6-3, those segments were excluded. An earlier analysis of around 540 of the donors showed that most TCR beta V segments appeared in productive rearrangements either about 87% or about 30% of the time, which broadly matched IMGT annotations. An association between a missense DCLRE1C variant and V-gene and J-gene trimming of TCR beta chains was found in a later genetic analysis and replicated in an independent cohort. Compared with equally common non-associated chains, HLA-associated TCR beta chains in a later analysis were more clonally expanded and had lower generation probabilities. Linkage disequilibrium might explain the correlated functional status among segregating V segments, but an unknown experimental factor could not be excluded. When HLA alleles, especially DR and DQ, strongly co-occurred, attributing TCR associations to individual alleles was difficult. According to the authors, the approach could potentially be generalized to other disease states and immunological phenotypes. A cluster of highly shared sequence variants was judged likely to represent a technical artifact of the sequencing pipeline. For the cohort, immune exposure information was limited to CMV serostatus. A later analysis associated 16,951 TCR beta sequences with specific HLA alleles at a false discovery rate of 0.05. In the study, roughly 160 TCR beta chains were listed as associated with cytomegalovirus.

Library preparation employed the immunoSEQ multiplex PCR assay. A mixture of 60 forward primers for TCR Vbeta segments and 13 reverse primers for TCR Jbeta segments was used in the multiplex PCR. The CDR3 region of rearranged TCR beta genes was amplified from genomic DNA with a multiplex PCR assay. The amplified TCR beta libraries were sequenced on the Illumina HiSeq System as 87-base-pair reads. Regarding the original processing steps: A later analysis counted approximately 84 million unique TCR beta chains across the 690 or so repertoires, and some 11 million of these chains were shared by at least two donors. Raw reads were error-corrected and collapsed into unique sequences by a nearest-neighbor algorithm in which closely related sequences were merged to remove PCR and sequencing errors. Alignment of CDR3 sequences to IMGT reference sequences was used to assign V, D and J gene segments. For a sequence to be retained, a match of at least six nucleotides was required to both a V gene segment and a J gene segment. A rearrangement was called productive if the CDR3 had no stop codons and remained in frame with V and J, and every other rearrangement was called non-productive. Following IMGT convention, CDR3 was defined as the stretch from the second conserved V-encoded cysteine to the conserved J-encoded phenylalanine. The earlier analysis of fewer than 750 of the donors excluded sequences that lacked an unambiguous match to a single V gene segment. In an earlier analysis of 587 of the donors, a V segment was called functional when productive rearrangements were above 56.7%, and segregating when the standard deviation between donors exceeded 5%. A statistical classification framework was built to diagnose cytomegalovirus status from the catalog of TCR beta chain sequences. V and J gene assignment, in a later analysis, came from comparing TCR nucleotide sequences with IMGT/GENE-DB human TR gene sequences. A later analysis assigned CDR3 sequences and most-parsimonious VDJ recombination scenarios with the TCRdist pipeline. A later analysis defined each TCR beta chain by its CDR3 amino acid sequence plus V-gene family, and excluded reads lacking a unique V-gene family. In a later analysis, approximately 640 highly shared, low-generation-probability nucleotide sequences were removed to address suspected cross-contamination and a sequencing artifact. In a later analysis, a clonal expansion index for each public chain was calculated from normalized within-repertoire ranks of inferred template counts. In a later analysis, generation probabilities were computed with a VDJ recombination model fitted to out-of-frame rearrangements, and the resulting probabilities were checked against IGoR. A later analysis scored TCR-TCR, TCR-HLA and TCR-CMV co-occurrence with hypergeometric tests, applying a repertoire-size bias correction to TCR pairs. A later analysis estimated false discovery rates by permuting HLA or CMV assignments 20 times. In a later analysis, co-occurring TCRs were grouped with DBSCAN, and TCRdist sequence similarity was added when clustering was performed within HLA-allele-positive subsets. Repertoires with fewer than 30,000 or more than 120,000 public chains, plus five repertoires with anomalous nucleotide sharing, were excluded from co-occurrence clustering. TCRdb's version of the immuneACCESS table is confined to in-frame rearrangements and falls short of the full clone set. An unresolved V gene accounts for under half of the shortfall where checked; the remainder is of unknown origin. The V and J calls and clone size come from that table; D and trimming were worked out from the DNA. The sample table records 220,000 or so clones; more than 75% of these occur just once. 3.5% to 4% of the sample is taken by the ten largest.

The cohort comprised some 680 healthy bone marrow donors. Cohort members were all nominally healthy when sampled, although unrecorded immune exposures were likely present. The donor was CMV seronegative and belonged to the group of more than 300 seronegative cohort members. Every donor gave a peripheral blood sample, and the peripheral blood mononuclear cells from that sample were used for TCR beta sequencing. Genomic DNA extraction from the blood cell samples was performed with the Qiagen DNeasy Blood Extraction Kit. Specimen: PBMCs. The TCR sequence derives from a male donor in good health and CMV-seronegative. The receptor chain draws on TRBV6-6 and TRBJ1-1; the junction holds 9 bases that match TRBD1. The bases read TGTGCCAGCAGCCGGGAGGGGGACAGGGCGACTTTCTTT. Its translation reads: CASSREGDRATFF.